This is a list of T cell receptor beta chains from one sample in a study of blood T cell repertoires in COVID-19. Generated by immunoSEQ multiplex PCR, the TCRdb table keeps only in-frame clones and is missing some. Of about 140,000 clones listed, about 83% are singletons. Material for sequencing was peripheral blood. Receptor source: a man aged 25-45 years with COVID-19, enrolled during active disease. The CDR3 runs from the conserved cysteine through the conserved F or W. D genes are given only for firm matches. Size values are once, few and many counts, or a class for expanded clones, and some rows have none.

NA,NA,TRBJ2-7,TRBV6-6,TGTGCCAGCAGTTACCAGACTAGTCTCGAGCAGTACTTC,CASSYQTSLEQYF
NA,once,TRBJ1-1,TRBV28,TGTGCCAGCGACGGAGGTGAAGCTTTCTTT,CASDGGEAFF
TRBD1,NA,TRBJ1-1,TRBV30,TGTGCCTTGACCCGACAGGGATTAAACACTGAAGCTTTCTTT,CALTRQGLNTEAFF
TRBD1,NA,TRBJ1-2,TRBV3-1/TRBV3-2,TGTGCCAGCAGCCATAGACAGGGGGATGGCTACACCTTC,CASSHRQGDGYTF
TRBD1,once,TRBJ1-6,TRBV5-4,TGTGCCAGCAGCACGTATCCGGGACAGGACAATTCACCCCTCCACTTT,CASSTYPGQDNSPLHF
TRBD1,once,TRBJ2-7,TRBV5-6,TGTGCCAGCGGACTACCGGGACAGGGAACCTACGAGCAGTACTTC,CASGLPGQGTYEQYF
TRBD1,NA,TRBJ2-3,TRBV5-4,TGTGCCAGCAGCTCGGGACAGAGCACAGATACGCAGTATTTT,CASSSGQSTDTQYF
NA,NA,TRBJ2-2,TRBV10-1,TGCGCCAGCAGGCCGGGATCGAACACCGGGGAGCTGTTTTTT,CASRPGSNTGELFF
TRBD1,NA,TRBJ2-1,TRBV4-3,TGCGCCAGCGTAAAGACAGGGGGCTCCTACAATGAGCAGTTCTTC,CASVKTGGSYNEQFF
TRBD1,NA,TRBJ2-1,TRBV6-1,TGTGCCAGCAGTGAAACCGGGACAGGTTACAATGAGCAGTTCTTC,CASSETGTGYNEQFF
NA,NA,TRBJ2-1,TRBV5-4,TGTGCCAGCACCGGTAGCGGATTGACCTACAATGAGCAGTTCTTC,CASTGSGLTYNEQFF
NA,once,TRBJ2-5,TRBV29-1,TGCAGCGTCCTCTCCCGGGGAGAGACCCAGTACTTC,CSVLSRGETQYF
NA,NA,TRBJ1-2,TRBV10-2,TGCGCCAGCAGTGAACCAGGGGTTAACTATGGCTACACCTTC,CASSEPGVNYGYTF
TRBD1,NA,TRBJ2-5,TRBV5-1,TGCGCCAGCAGCCGCGGACAGGGGAAAGAGACCCAGTACTTC,CASSRGQGKETQYF
NA,NA,TRBJ1-3,TRBV4-1,TGCGCCAGCAGCCAAGCCCAGTTGACAGGAGGAAACACCATATATTTT,CASSQAQLTGGNTIYF
TRBD1,NA,TRBJ1-3,TRBV28,TGTGCCAGCAGTTCGGACAGGGGAGGAAACACCATATATTTT,CASSSDRGGNTIYF